This T cell receptor beta chain was identified during a study of T cells in localized non-small cell lung cancer. Only one count was recorded for this clone. Assay used: immunoSEQ multiplex PCR; TCRdb lists only in-frame clones, some missing. Found here are around 100,000 clones, 87% of them singletons; the top ten hold over 12%. Germline lookup yields CDR1 SGHRS and CDR2 YFSETQ. Trimming took 4 bases from V and 5 from J, leaving 19 bases between them. The CDR3 spans 16 residues. This specimen was peripheral blood, taken before any cancer treatment. The chain is built from TRBV5-1 and TRBJ2-1; a weak D match, TRBD1 (6 bases). This receptor was obtained from a man between 40 and 70 years old with stage I squamous cell lung carcinoma. The CDR3 DNA reads TGCGCCAGCAGCGTGGGGAGAGGGGGTCGAAACAATGAGCAGTTCTTC. Its translation: CASSVGRGGRNNEQFF.